Given below is one TCR beta chain in context. The entry originates in a study of blood T cell repertoires in COVID-19. Study-level background: The analysed material was cDNA or gDNA that came from T cells, B-cell-depleted T cells, or PBMCs.

As originally analysed: The assay estimated nucleated cells by amplifying reference gene primers. Assay: immunoSEQ multiplex PCR; the TCRdb copy retains only in-frame clones and omits some. V and J calls plus clone size are reproduced from that table; the DNA served to infer D and trimming. There are more than 95,000 clones in the sample; over 70% occur only once, and more than 3% lies in the top ten. The V gene end was trimmed by 0 bases and the J gene end by 1 base; junction bases not matched to a gene: 2. The germline V gene has CDR1 LNHNV and CDR2 YYDKDF (reference sequence). The length of the CDR3 is 16 residues.

The gene calls are TRBV15 and TRBJ2-2, with 7 bases identical to TRBD2. The sequenced material came from peripheral blood. The source of this sequence is a woman aged 45-65 years with acute or convalescent COVID-19. CDR3: CATSRDLAGNTGELFF. In DNA form, the CDR3 reads TGTGCCACCAGCAGAGATTTAGCGGGGAACACCGGGGAGCTGTTTTTT.